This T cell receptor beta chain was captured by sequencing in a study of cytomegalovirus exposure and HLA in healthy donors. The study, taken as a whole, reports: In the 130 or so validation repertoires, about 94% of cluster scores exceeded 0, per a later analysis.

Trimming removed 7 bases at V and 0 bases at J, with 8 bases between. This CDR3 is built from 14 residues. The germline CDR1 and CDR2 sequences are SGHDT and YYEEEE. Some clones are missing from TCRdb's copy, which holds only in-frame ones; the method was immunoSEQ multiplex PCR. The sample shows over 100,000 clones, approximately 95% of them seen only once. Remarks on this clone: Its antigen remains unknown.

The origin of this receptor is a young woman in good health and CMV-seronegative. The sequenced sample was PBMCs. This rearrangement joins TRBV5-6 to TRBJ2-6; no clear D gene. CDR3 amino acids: CASGVASGANVLTF. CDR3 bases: TGTGCCAGCGGAGTAGCCTCTGGGGCCAACGTCCTGACTTTC. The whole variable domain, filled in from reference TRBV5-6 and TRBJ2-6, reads DAGVTQSPTHLIKTRGQQVTLRCSPKSGHDTVSWYQQALGQGPQFIFQYYEEEERQRGNFPDRFSGHQFPNYSSELNVNALLLGDSALYLCASGVASGANVLTFGAGSRLTVL.